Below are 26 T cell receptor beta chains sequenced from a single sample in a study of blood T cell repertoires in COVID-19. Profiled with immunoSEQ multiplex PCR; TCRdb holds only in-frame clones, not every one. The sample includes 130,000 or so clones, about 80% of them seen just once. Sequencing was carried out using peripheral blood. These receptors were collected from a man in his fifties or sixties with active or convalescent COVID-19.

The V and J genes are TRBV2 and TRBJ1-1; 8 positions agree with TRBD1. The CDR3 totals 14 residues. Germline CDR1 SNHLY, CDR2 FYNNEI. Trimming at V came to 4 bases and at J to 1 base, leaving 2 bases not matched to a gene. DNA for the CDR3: TGTGCCAGCAGTGTAGGGACAGGGAACACTGAAGCTTTCTTT. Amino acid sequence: CASSVGTGNTEAFF.

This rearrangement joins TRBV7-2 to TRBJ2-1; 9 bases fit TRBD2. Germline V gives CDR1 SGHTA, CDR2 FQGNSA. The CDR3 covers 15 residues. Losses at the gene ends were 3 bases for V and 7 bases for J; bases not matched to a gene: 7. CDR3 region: CASSFYGTSRNEQFF. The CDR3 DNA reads TGTGCCAGCAGCTTCTATGGGACTAGCAGAAATGAGCAGTTCTTC.

CDR3: CASSFGGAPSYEQYF. Here the CDR3 DNA reads TGTGCCAGCAGTTTTGGGGGGGCCCCCTCCTACGAGCAGTACTTC. The rearrangement links TRBV6-5 to TRBJ2-7; D is perhaps TRBD2 (7 bases). The ends were cut back, 4 bases at V and 0 bases at J, with 13 bases in the middle. Germline V gene lookup returns CDR1 MNHEY and CDR2 SVGAGI. The CDR3 runs to 15 residues.

The DNA for the CDR3 is TGTGCCACCAGCAGGTTCGATTGGGGGCCAAGAATCTCGCGTGAAAAACTGTTTTTT. This codes for CATSRFDWGPRISREKLFF. The rearrangement joins TRBV15 to TRBJ1-4; D is perhaps TRBD1 (6 bases). This CDR3 is built from 19 residues. Looked up from germline, CDR1 is LNHNV and CDR2 is YYDKDF (reference sequence). V lost 3 bases and J lost 7, with 27 bases in between.

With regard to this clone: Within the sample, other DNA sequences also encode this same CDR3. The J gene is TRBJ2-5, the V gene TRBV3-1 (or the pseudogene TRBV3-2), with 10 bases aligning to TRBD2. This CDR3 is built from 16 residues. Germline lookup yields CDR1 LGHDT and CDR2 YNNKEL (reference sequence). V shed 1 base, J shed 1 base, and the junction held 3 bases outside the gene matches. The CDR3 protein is CASSQGLAGAQETQYF. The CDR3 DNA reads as TGTGCCAGCAGCCAAGGGCTAGCGGGAGCCCAAGAGACCCAGTACTTC.

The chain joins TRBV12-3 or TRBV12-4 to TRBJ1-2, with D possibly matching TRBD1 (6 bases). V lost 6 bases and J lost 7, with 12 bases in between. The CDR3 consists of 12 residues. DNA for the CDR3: TGTGCCAGCAGCCCAGGGGTGGGTGGCTACACCTTC. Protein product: CASSPGVGGYTF.

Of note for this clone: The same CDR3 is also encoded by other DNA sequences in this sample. This CDR3 reads CASSLHRETEAFF. Here the CDR3 DNA reads TGTGCCAGCAGCCTACACAGGGAAACTGAAGCTTTCTTT. The chain has TRBV7-3 and TRBJ1-1; tentatively, D is TRBD1 (6 bases). The germline CDR1 and CDR2 sequences are SGHTA and FQGTGA. The CDR3 runs to 13 residues. With 5 bases removed from V and 5 bases from J, the gap between germline ends came to 12 bases.

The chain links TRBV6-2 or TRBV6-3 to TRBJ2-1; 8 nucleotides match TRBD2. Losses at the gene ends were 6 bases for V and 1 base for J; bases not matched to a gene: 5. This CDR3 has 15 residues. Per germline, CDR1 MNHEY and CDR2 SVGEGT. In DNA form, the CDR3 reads TGTGCCAGCAGCAGGACTAGCCGGTCCTACAATGAGCAGTTCTTC. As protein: CASSRTSRSYNEQFF.

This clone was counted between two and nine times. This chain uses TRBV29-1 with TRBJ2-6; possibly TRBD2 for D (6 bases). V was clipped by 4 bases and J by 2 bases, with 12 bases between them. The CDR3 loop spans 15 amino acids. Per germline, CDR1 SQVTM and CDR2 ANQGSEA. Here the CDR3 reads CSVVGGAAGANVLTF. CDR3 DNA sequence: TGCAGCGTTGTCGGGGGAGCTGCTGGGGCCAACGTCCTGACTTTC.

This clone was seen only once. The CDR3 coding sequence is TGTGCCAGCCGGACAGGCCAAACCTACGAGCAGTACTTC. It specifies CASRTGQTYEQYF. V and J are TRBV5-4 and TRBJ2-7, with 7 positions matching TRBD1. The V gene end was trimmed by 7 bases and the J gene end by 2 bases; junction bases not matched to a gene: 6. This CDR3 is 13 amino acids long. Looked up from germline, CDR1 is SGHNT and CDR2 is YYREEE (reference sequence).

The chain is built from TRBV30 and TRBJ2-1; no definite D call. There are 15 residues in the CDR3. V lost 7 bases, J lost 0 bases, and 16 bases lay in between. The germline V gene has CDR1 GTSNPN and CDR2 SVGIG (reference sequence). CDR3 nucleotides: TGTGCCTCCACCATAGCCATTAGCTCCTACAATGAGCAGTTCTTC. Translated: CASTIAISSYNEQFF.

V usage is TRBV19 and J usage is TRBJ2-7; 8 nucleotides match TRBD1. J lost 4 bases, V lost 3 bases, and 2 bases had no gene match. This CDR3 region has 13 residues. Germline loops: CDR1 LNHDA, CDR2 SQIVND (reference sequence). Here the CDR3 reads CASSIGQGYEQYF. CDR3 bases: TGTGCCAGTAGTATCGGACAGGGTTACGAGCAGTACTTC.

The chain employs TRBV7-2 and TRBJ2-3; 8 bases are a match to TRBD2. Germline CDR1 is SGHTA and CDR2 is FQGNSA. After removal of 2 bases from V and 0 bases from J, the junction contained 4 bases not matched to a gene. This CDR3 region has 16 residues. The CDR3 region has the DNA TGTGCCAGCAGCTTACGGGGGGGACCAAGCACAGATACGCAGTATTTT. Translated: CASSLRGGPSTDTQYF.

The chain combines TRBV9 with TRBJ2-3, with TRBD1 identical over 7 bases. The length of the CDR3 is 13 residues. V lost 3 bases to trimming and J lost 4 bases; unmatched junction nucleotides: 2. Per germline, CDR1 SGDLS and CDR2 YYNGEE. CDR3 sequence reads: CASSDRGPDTQYF. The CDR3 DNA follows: TGTGCCAGCAGCGACAGGGGCCCAGATACGCAGTATTTT.

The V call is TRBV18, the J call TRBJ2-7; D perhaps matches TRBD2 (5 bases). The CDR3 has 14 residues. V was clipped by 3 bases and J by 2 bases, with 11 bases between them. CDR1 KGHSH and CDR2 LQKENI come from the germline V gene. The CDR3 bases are TGTGCCAGCTCACCGCCTCTAGCTCCCTACGAGCAGTACTTC. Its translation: CASSPPLAPYEQYF.

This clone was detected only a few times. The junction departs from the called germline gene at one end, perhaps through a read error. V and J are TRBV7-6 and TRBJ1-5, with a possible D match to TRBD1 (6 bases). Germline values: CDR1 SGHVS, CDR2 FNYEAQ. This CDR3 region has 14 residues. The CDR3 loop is CASSLGGGDQPQHF. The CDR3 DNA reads TGTGCCAGCAGTTTAGGCGGGGGCGATCAGCCCCAGCATTTT.

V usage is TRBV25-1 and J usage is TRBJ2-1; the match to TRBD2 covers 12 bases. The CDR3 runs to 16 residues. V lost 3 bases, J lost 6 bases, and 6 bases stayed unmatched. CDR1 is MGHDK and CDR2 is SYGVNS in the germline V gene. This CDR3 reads CASSEQTSGRGNEQFF. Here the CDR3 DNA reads TGTGCCAGCAGTGAGCAGACTAGCGGGAGAGGCAATGAGCAGTTCTTC.

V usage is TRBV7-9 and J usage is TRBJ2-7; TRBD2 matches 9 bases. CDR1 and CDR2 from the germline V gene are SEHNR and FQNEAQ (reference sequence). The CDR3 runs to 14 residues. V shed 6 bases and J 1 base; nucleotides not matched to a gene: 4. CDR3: CASRDSGRSYEQYF. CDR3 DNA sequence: TGTGCCAGCAGAGATAGCGGGAGATCCTACGAGCAGTACTTC.

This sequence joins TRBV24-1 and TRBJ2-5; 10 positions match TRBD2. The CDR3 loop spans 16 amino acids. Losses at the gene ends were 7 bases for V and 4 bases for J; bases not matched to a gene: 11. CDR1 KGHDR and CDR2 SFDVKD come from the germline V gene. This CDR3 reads CATSSGGTSVIETQYF. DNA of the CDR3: TGTGCCACCAGCTCAGGTGGGACTAGCGTTATAGAGACCCAGTACTTC.

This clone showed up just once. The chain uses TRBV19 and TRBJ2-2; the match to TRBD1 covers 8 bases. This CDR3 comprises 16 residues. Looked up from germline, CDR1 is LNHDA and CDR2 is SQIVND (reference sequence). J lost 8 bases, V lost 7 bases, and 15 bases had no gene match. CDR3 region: CASTYGAGTGFGELFF. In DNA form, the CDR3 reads TGTGCCAGTACCTACGGGGCCGGGACAGGTTTTGGGGAGCTGTTTTTT.

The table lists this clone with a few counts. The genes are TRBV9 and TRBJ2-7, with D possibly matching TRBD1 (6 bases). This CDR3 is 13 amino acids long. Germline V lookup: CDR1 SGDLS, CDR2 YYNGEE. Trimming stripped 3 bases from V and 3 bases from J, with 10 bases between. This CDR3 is CASSADSHYEQYF. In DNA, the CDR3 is TGTGCCAGCAGCGCGGACAGCCACTACGAGCAGTACTTC.

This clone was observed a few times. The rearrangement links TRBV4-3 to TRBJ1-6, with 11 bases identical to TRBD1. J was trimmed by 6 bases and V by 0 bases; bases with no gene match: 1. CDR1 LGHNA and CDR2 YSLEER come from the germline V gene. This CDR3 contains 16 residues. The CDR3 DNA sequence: TGCGCCAGCAGCCAAGATGGGACAGGGGGTAATTCACCCCTCCACTTT. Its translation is CASSQDGTGGNSPLHF.

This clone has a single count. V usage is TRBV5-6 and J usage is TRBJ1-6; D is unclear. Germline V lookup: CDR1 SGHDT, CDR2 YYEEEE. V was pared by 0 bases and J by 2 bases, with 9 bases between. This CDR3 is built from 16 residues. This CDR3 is CASSLGQTAYNSPLHF. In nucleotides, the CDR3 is TGTGCCAGCAGCTTGGGACAAACTGCCTATAATTCACCCCTCCACTTT.

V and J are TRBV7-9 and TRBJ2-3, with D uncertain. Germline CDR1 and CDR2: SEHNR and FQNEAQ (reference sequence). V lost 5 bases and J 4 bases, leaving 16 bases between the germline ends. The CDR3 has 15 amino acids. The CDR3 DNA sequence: TGTGCCAGCAGCCCCCAAGCTCTTGTGGCAGATACGCAGTATTTT. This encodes CASSPQALVADTQYF.

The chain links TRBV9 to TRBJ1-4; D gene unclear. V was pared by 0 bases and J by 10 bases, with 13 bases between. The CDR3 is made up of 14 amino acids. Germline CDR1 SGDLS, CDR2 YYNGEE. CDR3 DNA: TGTGCCAGCAGCGTAGTAGGGAGCGGTGGAAAACTGTTTTTT. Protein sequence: CASSVVGSGGKLFF.

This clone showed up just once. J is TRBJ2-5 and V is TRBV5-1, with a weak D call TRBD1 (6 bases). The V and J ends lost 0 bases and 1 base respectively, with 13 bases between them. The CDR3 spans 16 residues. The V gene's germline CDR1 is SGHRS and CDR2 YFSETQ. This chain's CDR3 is CASSLASGGAQETQYF. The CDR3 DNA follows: TGCGCCAGCAGCTTGGCCTCTGGGGGCGCCCAAGAGACCCAGTACTTC.